These T cell receptor beta chains were read from a single sample in a study of vaccination effects on CD4 cells after COVID-19. Only in-frame clones appear in the TCRdb table, and some are missing; sequencing was by immunoSEQ multiplex PCR. The sample carries roughly 23,000 clones, about three quarters recorded once. Antigen specificity for these receptors is unknown. Sample: CD4+ T cells from PBMCs cultured with HCoV-NL63 spike peptides, taken after COVID-19 vaccination. Every receptor here comes from a human donor who received a COVID-19 vaccine. Both conserved end residues are part of each CDR3. The D gene is left open where the match is weak. Rows may omit the clone size; those that give it use once, few, many or a size class.

v_gene: TRBV28; d_gene: .; abundance: .; j_gene: TRBJ2-4; CDR3nt: TGTGCCAGCAGACCAGGGACGGGAGTCGAAGAGGTGGCCAAAAACATTCAGTACTTC; CDR3aa: CASRPGTGVEEVAKNIQYF
v_gene: TRBV9; d_gene: .; abundance: .; j_gene: TRBJ1-3; CDR3nt: TGTGCCAGCAGCGTATCCGGGACAACTCCAGGAGACACCATATATTTT; CDR3aa: CASSVSGTTPGDTIYF
v_gene: TRBV9; d_gene: .; abundance: .; j_gene: TRBJ1-3; CDR3nt: TGTGCCAGCTCCCGCTTGAGCTCTGGAAACACCATATATTTT; CDR3aa: CASSRLSSGNTIYF
v_gene: TRBV18; d_gene: .; abundance: .; j_gene: TRBJ1-1; CDR3nt: TGTGCCAGCTCACCACGGAAAGACGGCACTGAAGCTTTCTTT; CDR3aa: CASSPRKDGTEAFF
v_gene: TRBV29-1; d_gene: TRBD1; abundance: once; j_gene: TRBJ2-7; CDR3nt: TGCAGCGTACCCGGGACAGCGGCCTACGAGCAGTACTTC; CDR3aa: CSVPGTAAYEQYF
v_gene: TRBV20-1; d_gene: TRBD2; abundance: once; j_gene: TRBJ2-1; CDR3nt: TGCAGTGCTAGTCCGACCTTAAGCGGGGGGACCTACAATGAGCAGTTCTTC; CDR3aa: CSASPTLSGGTYNEQFF
v_gene: TRBV12-3/TRBV12-4; d_gene: .; abundance: once; j_gene: TRBJ1-2; CDR3nt: TGTGCCAGCAGTCCAGGGACGGGCTACACCTTC; CDR3aa: CASSPGTGYTF
v_gene: TRBV28; d_gene: .; abundance: .; j_gene: TRBJ1-5; CDR3nt: TGTGCCAGCAGTACGAGCTGGGAGATCAACGCTTATAGCAATCAGCCCCAGCATTTT; CDR3aa: CASSTSWEINAYSNQPQHF
v_gene: TRBV2; d_gene: .; abundance: .; j_gene: TRBJ2-3; CDR3nt: TGTGCCAGCAGCAACTCGATTGTCACAGATACGCAGTATTTT; CDR3aa: CASSNSIVTDTQYF
v_gene: TRBV2; d_gene: .; abundance: few; j_gene: TRBJ2-7; CDR3nt: TGTGCCACAGGGCCTATTGGATCCGAGCAGTACTTC; CDR3aa: CATGPIGSEQYF
v_gene: TRBV18; d_gene: .; abundance: .; j_gene: TRBJ1-2; CDR3nt: TGTGCCAGCTCACGGGGGGCAAATCAGTATGGCTACACCTTC; CDR3aa: CASSRGANQYGYTF
v_gene: TRBV27; d_gene: .; abundance: .; j_gene: TRBJ1-4; CDR3nt: TGTGCCAGCAGTTTATACCGGCAGTTCTCAACTAATGAAAAACTGTTTTTT; CDR3aa: CASSLYRQFSTNEKLFF
v_gene: TRBV7-2; d_gene: TRBD2; abundance: .; j_gene: TRBJ2-1; CDR3nt: TGTGCCAGCAGCTTATATACTAGCGGGGGGCTTTCCATACTGGGTGAGCAGTTCTTC; CDR3aa: CASSLYTSGGLSILGEQFF
v_gene: TRBV24-1; d_gene: .; abundance: .; j_gene: TRBJ2-3; CDR3nt: TGTGCCACCAGTGATTTGGGTCTCACAGATACGCAGTATTTT; CDR3aa: CATSDLGLTDTQYF
v_gene: TRBV4-1; d_gene: .; abundance: .; j_gene: TRBJ2-1; CDR3nt: TGCGCCAGCAGCCACCCTAGCGAGCTTGGTATCAATGAGCAGTTCTTC; CDR3aa: CASSHPSELGINEQFF
v_gene: TRBV3-1/TRBV3-2; d_gene: .; abundance: few; j_gene: TRBJ1-2; CDR3nt: TGTGCCAGCAGCCAACGGTCCGGGGAGGGCTATGGCTACACCTTC; CDR3aa: CASSQRSGEGYGYTF
v_gene: TRBV7-3; d_gene: TRBD2; abundance: .; j_gene: TRBJ2-2; CDR3nt: TGTGCCAGCAGCCCCCTTTTGGGGCTAGCGGAGAACACCGGGGAGCTGTTTTTT; CDR3aa: CASSPLLGLAENTGELFF
v_gene: TRBV4-2; d_gene: .; abundance: .; j_gene: TRBJ1-4; CDR3nt: TGTGCCAGCAGCCAAGAGAGGGGCCCCGCGGGTAATGAAAAACTGTTTTTT; CDR3aa: CASSQERGPAGNEKLFF
v_gene: TRBV19; d_gene: .; abundance: many; j_gene: TRBJ2-1; CDR3nt: TGTGCCAGTAGTAAGACCGGAACACTACTGGACAATGAGCAGTTCTTC; CDR3aa: CASSKTGTLLDNEQFF
v_gene: TRBV27; d_gene: TRBD1; abundance: .; j_gene: TRBJ2-1; CDR3nt: TGTGCCAGCAGTCCCGACAGGGTAAATGAGCAGTTCTTC; CDR3aa: CASSPDRVNEQFF
v_gene: TRBV6-2/TRBV6-3; d_gene: .; abundance: .; j_gene: TRBJ2-2; CDR3nt: TGTGCCAGCAGTTCTTACCTAGGGTGGGACACCGGGGAGCTGTTTTTT; CDR3aa: CASSSYLGWDTGELFF
v_gene: TRBV6-5; d_gene: TRBD1; abundance: .; j_gene: TRBJ1-6; CDR3nt: TGTGCCAGCAGTACCCGGGACAGGGGGTCACCCCTCCACTTT; CDR3aa: CASSTRDRGSPLHF
v_gene: TRBV30; d_gene: TRBD1; abundance: .; j_gene: TRBJ1-1; CDR3nt: TGTGCCTGGAGTGGGGGGACAGGGGGCATGAACACTGAAGCTTTCTTT; CDR3aa: CAWSGGTGGMNTEAFF
v_gene: TRBV20-1; d_gene: .; abundance: few; j_gene: TRBJ1-5; CDR3nt: TGCAGTGCTAGTTCCACGGACGGCATCCTTCATAGCAATCAGCCCCAGCATTTT; CDR3aa: CSASSTDGILHSNQPQHF
v_gene: TRBV6-5; d_gene: .; abundance: .; j_gene: TRBJ1-2; CDR3nt: TGTGCCAGCACTCACGTGGGGGGGGACTATGGCTACACCTTC; CDR3aa: CASTHVGGDYGYTF
v_gene: TRBV19; d_gene: .; abundance: .; j_gene: TRBJ1-1; CDR3nt: TGTGCCAGTAGTATAGTGGGGGGATTCAGGGAGAACACTGAAGCTTTCTTT; CDR3aa: CASSIVGGFRENTEAFF
v_gene: TRBV18; d_gene: .; abundance: .; j_gene: TRBJ1-5; CDR3nt: TGTGCCAGCTCCCAGACGCACGGGGATAGCAATCAGCCCCAGCATTTT; CDR3aa: CASSQTHGDSNQPQHF
v_gene: TRBV5-5; d_gene: .; abundance: .; j_gene: TRBJ1-2; CDR3nt: TGTGCCAGCAGCTTGGAGTGGGGGAGCGATGGCTACACCTTC; CDR3aa: CASSLEWGSDGYTF
v_gene: TRBV7-9; d_gene: .; abundance: .; j_gene: TRBJ1-1; CDR3nt: TGTGCCAGCAGCCCAACAGGGAACACTGAAGCTTTCTTT; CDR3aa: CASSPTGNTEAFF
v_gene: TRBV28; d_gene: .; abundance: .; j_gene: TRBJ2-3; CDR3nt: TGTGCCAGCAGTTCTCCTACGGCACACACAGATACGCAGTATTTT; CDR3aa: CASSSPTAHTDTQYF
v_gene: TRBV5-4; d_gene: .; abundance: .; j_gene: TRBJ2-1; CDR3nt: TGTGCCAGCAGCGAGGGTTCCTACAATGAGCAGTTCTTC; CDR3aa: CASSEGSYNEQFF
v_gene: TRBV6-5; d_gene: TRBD1; abundance: once; j_gene: TRBJ1-2; CDR3nt: TGTGCCAGCAGAGCACGGACAGGGCTTAACTATGGCTACACCTTC; CDR3aa: CASRARTGLNYGYTF
v_gene: TRBV2; d_gene: TRBD2; abundance: .; j_gene: TRBJ2-5; CDR3nt: TGTGCCAGCACAGCGGGAGTAGGAGAGACCCAGTACTTC; CDR3aa: CASTAGVGETQYF
v_gene: TRBV7-9; d_gene: TRBD1; abundance: once; j_gene: TRBJ1-6; CDR3nt: TGTGCCAGCAGCTCTCTGGACAGGCCCAATTCACCCCTCCACTTT; CDR3aa: CASSSLDRPNSPLHF
v_gene: TRBV19; d_gene: .; abundance: .; j_gene: TRBJ1-2; CDR3nt: TGTGCCAGTAGTATACAGGGGTACGCTAACTATGGCTACACCTTC; CDR3aa: CASSIQGYANYGYTF
v_gene: TRBV7-7; d_gene: .; abundance: .; j_gene: TRBJ2-2; CDR3nt: TGTGCTAGCAGCCCCGGGGTGGCGACCGGGGAGCTGTTTTTT; CDR3aa: CASSPGVATGELFF
v_gene: TRBV15; d_gene: .; abundance: .; j_gene: TRBJ2-7; CDR3nt: TGTGCCACCAGCAGAGAAACCGGACCCTACGAGCAGTACTTC; CDR3aa: CATSRETGPYEQYF
v_gene: TRBV18; d_gene: TRBD1; abundance: .; j_gene: TRBJ1-2; CDR3nt: TGTGCCAGCTCACCCTTACCAGGCCCAGGGGGCGGATATGGCTACACCTTC; CDR3aa: CASSPLPGPGGGYGYTF
v_gene: TRBV19; d_gene: .; abundance: .; j_gene: TRBJ1-2; CDR3nt: TGTGCCAGTAGTAGGGGGACCTATGGCTACACCTTC; CDR3aa: CASSRGTYGYTF
v_gene: TRBV4-1; d_gene: TRBD2; abundance: .; j_gene: TRBJ2-1; CDR3nt: TGCGCCAGCAGCCAAGACGGTTCGATGTTGGGGGGGTACGATGAGCAGTTCTTC; CDR3aa: CASSQDGSMLGGYDEQFF
v_gene: TRBV13; d_gene: .; abundance: .; j_gene: TRBJ1-1; CDR3nt: TGTGCCAGCAGCTTACGGGGTGGGACTGAAGCTTTCTTT; CDR3aa: CASSLRGGTEAFF
v_gene: TRBV19; d_gene: .; abundance: .; j_gene: TRBJ1-2; CDR3nt: TGTGCCAGTAGTACCCTGGGGCAGGGGAATAGCTATGGCTACACCTTC; CDR3aa: CASSTLGQGNSYGYTF
v_gene: TRBV4-2; d_gene: .; abundance: .; j_gene: TRBJ1-2; CDR3nt: TGTGCCAGCAGCCAAGAAAATAGACAGTTAAGAGATGGCTACACCTTC; CDR3aa: CASSQENRQLRDGYTF
v_gene: TRBV3-1/TRBV3-2; d_gene: TRBD1; abundance: few; j_gene: TRBJ2-2; CDR3nt: TGTGCCAGCAGCCCCGGGACAGCGAACACCGGGGAGCTGTTTTTT; CDR3aa: CASSPGTANTGELFF
v_gene: TRBV2; d_gene: .; abundance: few; j_gene: TRBJ2-7; CDR3nt: TGTGCCAGCAGTTCCACGGGCGAGCAGTACTTC; CDR3aa: CASSSTGEQYF
v_gene: TRBV7-2; d_gene: .; abundance: .; j_gene: TRBJ2-2; CDR3nt: TGTGCCAGCAGCTTAGACGGTGGCACCGGGGAGCTGTTTTTT; CDR3aa: CASSLDGGTGELFF
v_gene: TRBV2; d_gene: .; abundance: .; j_gene: TRBJ1-6; CDR3nt: TGTGCCAGCAGGGGGTTTCTGGATTCACCCCTCCACTTT; CDR3aa: CASRGFLDSPLHF
v_gene: TRBV5-1; d_gene: .; abundance: .; j_gene: TRBJ2-2; CDR3nt: TGCGCCAGCAGCTCCCGGACAGATAGTCCCGGGGAGCTGTTTTTT; CDR3aa: CASSSRTDSPGELFF
v_gene: TRBV16; d_gene: .; abundance: .; j_gene: TRBJ2-1; CDR3nt: TGTGCCAGCAGCGACATGGCAGGGAGCTCCTACAATGAGCAGTTCTTC; CDR3aa: CASSDMAGSSYNEQFF
v_gene: TRBV30; d_gene: .; abundance: few; j_gene: TRBJ1-6; CDR3nt: TGTGCCTGGGCACGACAGGAAAACTCACCCCTCCACTTT; CDR3aa: CAWARQENSPLHF
v_gene: TRBV4-1; d_gene: .; abundance: .; j_gene: TRBJ1-4; CDR3nt: TGCGCCAGCAGCCAAGGGCCCAGGTTGAATGAAAAACTGTTTTTT; CDR3aa: CASSQGPRLNEKLFF
v_gene: TRBV27; d_gene: .; abundance: .; j_gene: TRBJ1-2; CDR3nt: TGTGCCAGCAGTTTATCGCCGGGATTAAGCTATGGCTACACCTTC; CDR3aa: CASSLSPGLSYGYTF
v_gene: TRBV28; d_gene: TRBD2; abundance: .; j_gene: TRBJ2-7; CDR3nt: TGTGCCAGCAGCAGTACGGGAGGAGACTACGAGCAGTACTTC; CDR3aa: CASSSTGGDYEQYF
v_gene: TRBV23-1; d_gene: .; abundance: .; j_gene: TRBJ2-5; CDR3nt: TGCGCCAGCGGAAAACTGGGGACCCAGTACTTC; CDR3aa: CASGKLGTQYF
v_gene: TRBV9; d_gene: .; abundance: once; j_gene: TRBJ2-2; CDR3nt: TGTGCCAGCACCCAGGGGAGGGGCTCACACAGGAACACCGGGGAGCTGTTTTTT; CDR3aa: CASTQGRGSHRNTGELFF
v_gene: TRBV28; d_gene: .; abundance: .; j_gene: TRBJ1-1; CDR3nt: TGTGCCAGCAGTTCCTGGACAGTTTCTACTGAAGCTTTCTTT; CDR3aa: CASSSWTVSTEAFF
v_gene: TRBV25-1; d_gene: .; abundance: .; j_gene: TRBJ2-1; CDR3nt: TGTGCCAGCAGTGAATCTGATCGATTAGGGAAGCAGTTCTTC; CDR3aa: CASSESDRLGKQFF
v_gene: TRBV12-3/TRBV12-4; d_gene: .; abundance: .; j_gene: TRBJ1-3; CDR3nt: TGTGCCAGCAGTTTGGGGGGCGCGGACACCATATATTTT; CDR3aa: CASSLGGADTIYF
v_gene: TRBV13; d_gene: .; abundance: .; j_gene: TRBJ2-5; CDR3nt: TGTGCCAGCAGCCCCAGGGAGCAGGAGACCCAGTACTTC; CDR3aa: CASSPREQETQYF
v_gene: TRBV5-1; d_gene: .; abundance: .; j_gene: TRBJ2-7; CDR3nt: TGCGCCAGCAGAGATCTTGGGATCTCCTACGAGCAGTACTTC; CDR3aa: CASRDLGISYEQYF